The text below deals with one TCR beta chain. Its antigen remains unknown. This record comes from a study of cytomegalovirus exposure and HLA in healthy donors. Findings and caveats of the study: Later analysis suggested most CMV-associated TCR beta chains were HLA-restricted. Later on, an analysis showed TCR association rates differing by HLA locus, with DRB1 the most and HLA-C the fewest.

The germline gives CDR1 MDHEN, CDR2 SYDVKM. The CDR3 runs to 13 residues. Trimming pared 7 bases from V and 8 bases from J, leaving 15 bases between. With 60 Vbeta and 13 Jbeta primers, the PCR was carried out. The protocol was immunoSEQ multiplex PCR, while the TCRdb copy is restricted to in-frame clones and leaves out a portion. The table lists 95,000 to 150,000 clones, roughly 80% of them singletons. The chain uses TRBV28 and TRBJ2-1; the D gene is possibly TRBD1 (6 bases). The sequence was collected from a woman in her 40s in good health and CMV-seronegative. The sequencing input was PBMCs. The CDR3 nucleotides read TGTGCCAGCAACGACAGGATCCTGGATGAGCAGTTCTTC. Residues: CASNDRILDEQFF.